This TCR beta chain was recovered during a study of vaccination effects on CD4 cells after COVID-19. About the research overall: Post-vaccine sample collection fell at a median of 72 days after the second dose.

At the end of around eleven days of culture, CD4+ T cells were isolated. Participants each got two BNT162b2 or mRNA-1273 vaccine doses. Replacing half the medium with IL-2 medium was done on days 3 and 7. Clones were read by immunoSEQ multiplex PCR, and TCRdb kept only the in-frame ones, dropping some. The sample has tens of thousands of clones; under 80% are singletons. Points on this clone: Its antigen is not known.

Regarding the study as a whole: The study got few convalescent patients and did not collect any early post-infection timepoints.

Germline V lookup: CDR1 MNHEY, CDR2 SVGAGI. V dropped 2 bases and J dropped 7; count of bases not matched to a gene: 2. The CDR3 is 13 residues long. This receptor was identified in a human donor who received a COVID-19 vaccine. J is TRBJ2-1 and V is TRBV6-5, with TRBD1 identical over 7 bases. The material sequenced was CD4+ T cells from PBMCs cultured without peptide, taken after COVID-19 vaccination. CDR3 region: CASSYRGRNEQFF. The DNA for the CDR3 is TGTGCCAGCAGTTACAGGGGGCGTAATGAGCAGTTCTTC.